What follows describes a single TCR beta chain. Treatment described: preoperative locoregional IRX-2 cytokine immunotherapy. This phase Ib study tested locoregional IRX-2 cytokine immunotherapy given before surgery. The CDR3 is 16 amino acids. V was trimmed by 4 bases and J by 1 base, leaving 17 bases between them. The germline V gene has CDR1 SGHDT and CDR2 YYEEEE. This sample is drawn from a study of preoperative IRX-2 immunotherapy in early breast cancer. Assay used: immunoSEQ multiplex PCR; TCRdb lists only in-frame clones, some missing. The data contain some 22,000 clones, over 75% of them singletons.

The chain employs TRBV5-6 and TRBJ1-1, with D possibly being TRBD1 (6 bases). The receptor was isolated from a human donor with breast cancer. The material was tumor tissue, obtained after IRX-2 immunotherapy. The CDR3: CASSVWTETQNTEAFF. The DNA for the CDR3 is TGTGCCAGCAGCGTGTGGACAGAAACCCAGAACACTGAAGCTTTCTTT.